This T cell receptor beta chain was sequenced for a study of OX40 agonist ivuxolimab in advanced cancers. For the wider study: The costimulatory receptor OX40 (CD134) was targeted by ivuxolimab, a fully human IgG2 agonistic monoclonal antibody. Partial responses occurred in three dose-escalation patients: two with cutaneous melanoma and one with hepatocellular carcinoma. Intravenous ivuxolimab was administered to patients every 2 weeks at six dose levels: 0.01, 0.1, 0.3, 1.5, 3 and 10 mg/kg. Prior anti-PD-1, anti-PD-L1 or anti-CTLA-4 therapy was permitted, and checkpoint inhibitors had been received by roughly two fifths of dose-escalation patients. The paper reports the monotherapy dose-escalation portion (N of about 52 patients) of the phase I ivuxolimab trial. Peripheral TCRbeta sequencing was intended to test whether TCR sequence diversity was altered and clonal T-cell expansion was caused by ivuxolimab. In the dose-escalation cohort, 82.7% of patients were male, and the mean age was approximately 55 years, with a range of roughly 20 to 80. Of the 50 or so patients in dose escalation, about 20 had hepatocellular carcinoma, some 15 had melanoma, 9 had renal cell carcinoma and 9 had head and neck cancer.

For this clone: Its antigen remains unidentified. Per-nucleotide qualities are absent, and no much larger clonotype sits a single base away.

Genomic DNA was extracted from sorted cells for sequencing of the TCRbeta CDR3 region. TCRbeta CDR3 regions were sequenced using the immunoSEQ Assay. Not all clones reach the TCRdb copy of this immuneACCESS table, which keeps in-frame sequences only. Checked studies attribute under half of the gap to unresolved V genes and leave the rest unexplained. In this sample the table shows tens of thousands of clones, roughly nine tenths of which occur a single time. Together, the top ten hold approximately 26% of the sample. On the study overall, not on this receptor specifically: Clonal expansion of both CD4+ and CD8+ blood T cells was observed from baseline to week 6 at doses 0.1 to 3.0 mg/kg. Which antigens the clonally expanded peripheral T cells were specific for was not determined. In the 0.1-3.0 mg/kg groups, partial responders were among the patients with the lowest normalized peripheral clonal expansion, particularly in CD8+ T cells. After ivuxolimab, more expanded clones were found on average in CD8+ T cells than in CD4+ T cells. Low levels of normalized T-cell clonal expansion were also seen in some patients who did not respond.

CDR1 and CDR2, per the germline V gene (reference sequence), are PRHDT and FYEKMQ. The CDR3 has 14 amino acids, counting the end cysteine and phenylalanine. The sequence is cut down to CDR3 DNA, 42 bases in frame from base 1. V and J are truncated by 3 bases and 0 bases respectively, leaving an intervening sequence of 8 bases. The trial excluded patients who had a history of autoimmune disease or were on systemic immunosuppression. Peripheral blood for TCR sequencing was collected from all dose cohorts at baseline, on cycle 4 day 1, and on cycle 7 day 1. Samples were obtained from an open-label, multicenter, first-in-human phase I dose-escalation trial of ivuxolimab. Adults with locally advanced or metastatic melanoma, renal cell, hepatocellular, or head and neck squamous cell carcinoma were enrolled in the trial. Before TCR sequencing, CD4+ T cells and CD8+ T cells were sorted from peripheral blood as separate populations.

The sample consisted of CD4+ or CD8+ T cells sorted from blood, taken in a trial of the OX40 agonist ivuxolimab. The sequence was obtained from an adult with an advanced solid tumor such as melanoma, head and neck, liver or kidney cancer. Recombination linked TRBV13 to TRBJ1-2; perhaps TRBD1 is the D gene, with 5 bases matching. The bases read TGTGCCAGCAGCTTCCGACAGCCTAACTATGGCTACACCTTC. Its translation reads: CASSFRQPNYGYTF.